What follows describes a single T cell receptor (beta chain). Antigen: not known. This entry comes from a study of graft-versus-host responses after intestinal transplantation. Findings and limits, study-wide: The marrow of recipients harbored GvH clones, and ileum or blood showed some of them first. Allografts of patients with graft-donor T cell macrochimerism showed high graft-versus-host to host-versus-graft clone ratios.

CDR1 is SGHRS, CDR2 YFSETQ, per germline. This CDR3 comprises 13 residues. Clones were read by immunoSEQ multiplex PCR, and TCRdb kept only the in-frame ones, dropping some. The sample carries fewer than 120,000 clones, 90% to 95% recorded once. This chain joins TRBV5-1 and TRBJ2-5; TRBD1 is a possible D gene (5 bases). The DNA end lines up better with TRBJ2-7; the J call may be wrong. This TCR derives from a human donor who received an intestinal transplant. The source was unstimulated CD8+ T cells sorted from spleen or lymph node cells, collected before intestinal transplant. CDR3 protein: CASSLTGSYEQYF. In DNA, the CDR3 is TGCGCCAGCAGCTTGACAGGATCCTACGAGCAGTACTTC.